This T cell receptor beta chain was found in a study of T-cell memory formation after mild COVID-19. Trimming shortened V by 4 bases and J by 2 bases, and 5 bases separated the two germline ends. The CDR3 has 12 residues. In germline, CDR1 is LNHNV, CDR2 YYDKDF (reference sequence). Using its own MiXCR run on the 5' RACE reads, TCRdb lists one record per CDR3 protein. The table has just under 150,000 distinct CDR3 sequences, roughly 6.3% seen once. This clonotype has just a few counts. The antigen remains undetermined. Study-wide findings and caveats: Within pre-infection memory, some responding clones were found, suggesting cross-reactive memory joined. Day 15 to 85 contracting clones showed balanced CD4/CD8; day 15 to 37 expanders favored CD4+.

Sequenced input: PBMCs or a T cell subset sorted from them (not recorded which). The clonotype originates from an adult woman who had mild COVID-19 (a few samples of this study predate the infection). Cell type and time point are not known. The chain is built from TRBV15 and TRBJ2-5; D call uncertain. CDR3 sequence reads: CATSKPQETQYF. As DNA, the CDR3 is TGTGCCACCAGCAAACCACAAGAGACCCAGTACTTC.